Listed here are 24 T cell receptor beta chains from one sample, sequenced in a study of PD-1 blockade in classical Hodgkin lymphoma. Each and every patient relapsed after autologous stem cell transplantation, and patients got differing brentuximab vedotin exposure. Sequencing used immunoSEQ multiplex PCR; TCRdb keeps in-frame clones, though not all of them. The sample includes about 94,000 clones, roughly nine tenths seen only once; the top ten take around 10%. The sequences come from peripheral blood mononuclear cells (PBMCs), collected before the second cycle of nivolumab. These receptors originate from a human donor with classical Hodgkin lymphoma.

The chain combines TRBV19 with TRBJ1-2; TRBD1 matches at 7 bases. This CDR3 spans 14 amino acids. The J segment lost 2 bases and the V segment lost 6 bases, leaving 6 bases of the junction unmatched. Germline V gene data show CDR1 as LNHDA and CDR2 as SQIVND (reference sequence). The CDR3 reads CASRRTGENYGYTF. The CDR3 DNA follows: TGTGCCAGTAGGCGAACAGGGGAGAACTATGGCTACACCTTC. The variable domain in full, with the rest retrieved from reference TRBV19 and TRBJ1-2, is DGGITQSPKYLFRKEGQNVTLSCEQNLNHDAMYWYRQDPGQGLRLIYYSQIVNDFQKGDIAEGYSVSREKKESFPLTVTSAQKNPTAFYLCASRRTGENYGYTFGSGTRLTVV.

The chain has TRBV4-2 and TRBJ1-4, with D perhaps TRBD1 (6 bases). This CDR3 is 14 amino acids long. In germline, CDR1 is LGHNA, CDR2 YNFKEQ. Trimming removed 5 bases at V and 8 bases at J, with 15 bases between. The CDR3 region has the DNA TGTGCCAGCAGCGCCGGAGAGGGGGGAGAAAAACTGTTTTTT. Protein product: CASSAGEGGEKLFF.

J is TRBJ1-2 and V is TRBV27; maybe TRBD1 (5 bases). This CDR3 spans 13 amino acids. The germline V gene has CDR1 MNHEY and CDR2 SMNVEV (reference sequence). V lost 5 bases and J lost 2, with 9 bases in between. The CDR3 here is CASSKRGNYGYTF. Here the CDR3 DNA reads TGTGCCAGCAGTAAACGGGGGAACTATGGCTACACCTTC.

J is TRBJ1-2 and V is TRBV27; D unresolved. CDR1 is MNHEY and CDR2 is SMNVEV in the germline V gene (reference sequence). Trimming removed 4 bases from V and 2 bases from J, with 11 bases in between. This CDR3 contains 14 residues. The CDR3 coding sequence is TGTGCCAGCAGTTCTACCTTGACCAACTATGGCTACACCTTC. Protein: CASSSTLTNYGYTF.

This chain uses TRBV27 with TRBJ1-2; 8 nucleotides align to TRBD1. The CDR3 consists of 13 residues. V was clipped by 4 bases and J by 9 bases; unmatched bases: 7. Germline loops: CDR1 MNHEY, CDR2 SMNVEV (reference sequence). CDR3 residues: CASSSGTGLSYTF. The DNA of the CDR3 is TGTGCCAGCAGTTCTGGGACAGGTTTAAGCTACACCTTC.

The V and J genes are TRBV25-1 and TRBJ2-7; TRBD2 agrees at 7 bases. The V segment lost 8 bases and the J segment 1 base; nucleotides outside the gene matches: 5. This CDR3 is 13 amino acids long. Germline CDR1 MGHDK, CDR2 SYGVNS. CDR3 DNA: TGTGCCAGCTTTGGGGAGGGGTCCTACGAGCAGTACTTC. Translating gives CASFGEGSYEQYF.

V is TRBV5-6 and J is TRBJ1-1; D might be TRBD1 (6 bases). The CDR3 is made up of 14 amino acids. CDR1 SGHDT and CDR2 YYEEEE come from the germline V gene. Trimming shortened V by 1 base and J by 5 bases, and 12 bases separated the two germline ends. The CDR3 protein is CASSLLQGGTEAFF. The CDR3 DNA sequence: TGTGCCAGCAGCTTGTTACAGGGAGGAACTGAAGCTTTCTTT.

The chain carries TRBV7-9 and TRBJ1-1; no reliable D call. Germline V gene data show CDR1 as SEHNR and CDR2 as FQNEAQ (reference sequence). The CDR3 covers 14 residues. Trimming took off 2 bases at V and 1 base at J, with 8 bases between the two ends. The CDR3 region is CASSLQAGNTEAFF. The CDR3 DNA is TGTGCCAGCAGCTTACAGGCGGGGAACACTGAAGCTTTCTTT. Full variable domain (missing parts from reference TRBV7-9 and TRBJ1-1): DTGVSQNPRHKITKRGQNVTFRCDPISEHNRLYWYRQTLGQGPEFLTYFQNEAQLEKSRLLSDRFSAERPKGSFSTLEIQRTEQGDSAMYLCASSLQAGNTEAFFGQGTRLTVV.

The chain joins TRBV5-8 to TRBJ2-5, with 11 nucleotides matching TRBD2. The V segment lost 3 bases and the J segment 8 bases; nucleotides outside the gene matches: 15. Germline V gene data show CDR1 as SGHTS and CDR2 as YDEGEE. The CDR3 has 17 amino acids. In DNA form, the CDR3 reads TGTGCCAGCAGCTATATATTAGCGGGGGGGCTCCAGACAACCCAGTACTTC. It specifies CASSYILAGGLQTTQYF.

The chain links TRBV2 to TRBJ2-1, with D hard to call. Germline CDR1 is SNHLY and CDR2 is FYNNEI. CDR3 size: 13 residues. V was clipped by 5 bases and J by 5 bases, with 10 bases between them. The CDR3 spells CASSLLGNNEQFF. The CDR3 DNA follows: TGTGCCAGCAGTCTCTTGGGAAACAATGAGCAGTTCTTC.

The chain couples TRBV18 to TRBJ1-1, with TRBD1 as a possible D gene (5 bases). Trimming took off 3 bases at V and 3 bases at J, with 14 bases between the two ends. The germline V gene has CDR1 KGHSH and CDR2 LQKENI. This CDR3 region has 15 residues. DNA of the CDR3: TGTGCCAGCTCACCCCAGGGCCCGGGCGACACTGAAGCTTTCTTT. This gives the protein CASSPQGPGDTEAFF.

The chain uses TRBV11-2 and TRBJ2-1; 11 nucleotides line up with TRBD2. The CDR3 consists of 13 residues. Germline V gene data show CDR1 as SGHAT and CDR2 as FQNNGV. V was clipped by 2 bases and J by 14 bases; unmatched bases: 5. The CDR3 protein is CASSLLAGGSKFF. The CDR3 DNA reads as TGTGCCAGCAGCTTACTAGCGGGAGGCTCTAAGTTCTTC.

V is TRBV4-1 and J is TRBJ1-4, with D possibly TRBD1 on 6 matching bases. Germline V gene sequence: CDR1 MGHRA, CDR2 YSYEKL. The ends were cut back, 1 base at V and 0 bases at J, with 6 bases in the middle. This CDR3 spans 15 amino acids. CDR3 residues: CASSQGTATNEKLFF. The CDR3 coding sequence is TGCGCCAGCAGCCAAGGGACAGCAACTAATGAAAAACTGTTTTTT.

The chain is built from TRBV7-3 and TRBJ1-1; D possibly corresponds to TRBD1 (5 bases). Germline CDR1 and CDR2: SGHTA and FQGTGA. The CDR3 has 13 residues. Trimming cost V 5 bases and J 6 bases, with 13 bases left between them. CDR3 residues: CASSAGGTAEAFF. The CDR3, as DNA: TGTGCCAGCAGCGCCGGGGGGACTGCTGAAGCTTTCTTT. The whole variable domain, filled in from reference TRBV7-3 and TRBJ1-1, reads GAGVSQTPSNKVTEKGKYVELRCDPISGHTALYWYRQSLGQGPEFLIYFQGTGAADDSGLPNDRFFAVRPEGSVSTLKIQRTERGDSAVYLCASSAGGTAEAFFGQGTRLTVV.

The V and J genes are TRBV5-4 and TRBJ2-7; TRBD1 aligns across 7 bases. Looked up from germline, CDR1 is SGHNT and CDR2 is YYREEE (reference sequence). The trim removed 0 bases at V and 2 bases at J, leaving 2 bases unmatched. The CDR3 spans 14 residues. Here the CDR3 reads CASSLAGTAYEQYF. The DNA for the CDR3 is TGTGCCAGCAGCTTGGCCGGGACAGCCTACGAGCAGTACTTC.

The table lists this clone with a count of one. The chain couples TRBV5-1 to TRBJ2-5, with 8 bases fitting TRBD1. Germline CDR1 reads SGHRS; CDR2 reads YFSETQ. The CDR3 sequence is 14 residues long. The J segment lost 2 bases and the V segment lost 3 bases, leaving 3 bases of the junction unmatched. The CDR3 sequence: CASSSRQGQETQYF. The CDR3 DNA follows: TGCGCCAGCAGCTCCCGACAGGGGCAAGAGACCCAGTACTTC.

The CDR3 loop is CASSPRTGDTGELFF. CDR3 nucleotides: TGTGCCAGCTCACCCCGAACAGGGGACACCGGGGAGCTGTTTTTT. The chain combines TRBV18 with TRBJ2-2; 7 bases are a match to TRBD1. This CDR3 contains 15 residues. With 3 bases clipped from V and 3 bases from J, the junction kept 4 bases outside the gene matches. The germline CDR1 and CDR2 sequences are KGHSH and LQKENI.

The V call is TRBV6-1, the J call TRBJ1-5, with unresolved D. The CDR3 is 15 residues long. CDR1 and CDR2 (germline): MNHNS, SASEGT. V lost 5 bases, J lost 0 bases, and 11 bases lay in between. CDR3 sequence reads: CASSTQSNSNQPQHF. The CDR3 coding sequence is TGTGCCAGCAGTACCCAGAGTAATAGCAATCAGCCCCAGCATTTT.

V is TRBV30 and J is TRBJ2-6; D might be TRBD1 (5 bases). The ends were cut back, 8 bases at V and 0 bases at J, with 8 bases in the middle. Germline lookup yields CDR1 GTSNPN and CDR2 SVGIG (reference sequence). CDR3 length: 13 residues. The CDR3 is CAAGFSGANVLTF. CDR3 DNA sequence: TGTGCCGCAGGGTTCTCTGGGGCCAACGTCCTGACTTTC.

This chain links TRBV25-1 with TRBJ2-7, with unresolved D. CDR3 length: 14 amino acids. With 0 bases removed from V and 7 bases from J, the gap between germline ends came to 13 bases. From germline, CDR1 is MGHDK and CDR2 SYGVNS. The CDR3 DNA sequence: TGTGCCAGCAGTGAATATGGGGTGAAATGGGAGCAGTACTTC. It yields the protein CASSEYGVKWEQYF.

Here the CDR3 DNA reads TGTGCCAGCAGCACCCGACTAGCGGACAAGTACAATGAGCAGTTCTTC. Translating it yields CASSTRLADKYNEQFF. V is TRBV7-9 and J is TRBJ2-1; 9 bases are shared with TRBD2. The CDR3 has 16 residues. Per germline, CDR1 SEHNR and CDR2 FQNEAQ (reference sequence). The trim removed 5 bases at V and 4 bases at J, leaving 9 bases unmatched.

The chain employs TRBV19 and TRBJ1-5, with D maybe TRBD1 (6 bases). The CDR3 length is 17 residues. Trimming took off 6 bases at V and 3 bases at J, with 21 bases between the two ends. The germline V gene encodes CDR1 LNHDA and CDR2 SQIVND (reference sequence). CDR3 nucleotide sequence: TGTGCCAGTAGGCAATTAGGGGGAGGGAGGGACAATCAGCCCCAGCATTTT. This codes for CASRQLGGGRDNQPQHF.

The rearrangement links TRBV1 to TRBJ1-5. TRBV1 is designated a pseudogene. The CDR3 extends over 18 amino acids. CDR3: CTSSPRCGGVGGNQPQHF. The DNA of the CDR3 is TGCACCAGCAGCCCAAGATGTGGGGGGGTGGGTGGAAATCAGCCCCAGCATTTT.

The chain is built from TRBV2 and TRBJ1-3; 7 bases match TRBD1. Germline CDR1 reads SNHLY; CDR2 reads FYNNEI. V dropped 7 bases and J dropped 2; count of bases not matched to a gene: 11. The CDR3 is 16 amino acids. The CDR3 spells CASTRGRTGPGNTIYF. CDR3 nucleotide sequence: TGTGCCAGCACCCGGGGGAGGACAGGACCTGGAAACACCATATATTTT.